This entry describes one TCR beta chain. Its antigen is unidentified. This sample was included in a study of T-cell memory formation after mild COVID-19. Study findings and constraints: Cross-reactive memory seemingly joined, as some responding clones were found in pre-infection memory.

MiXCR, applied by TCRdb to the 5' RACE reads, yields one record per CDR3 protein. The sample yields approximately 260,000 distinct CDR3 sequences, under 20% seen once. The ends were cut back, 1 base at V and 7 bases at J, with 14 bases in the middle. Germline V gene sequence: CDR1 SGHRS, CDR2 YFSETQ. This CDR3 region has 14 residues. Sequencing input: PBMCs or a T cell subset sorted from them (not recorded which). The TCR sequence derives from a man younger than 30 who had mild COVID-19 (a few samples of this study predate the infection). Cell type and time point are not known. The V gene is TRBV5-1, the J gene TRBJ1-2, with a tentative D call TRBD1 (6 bases). CDR3 DNA: TGCGCCAGCAGCTTGTTATCGGGGGGCTCTGGCTACACCTTC. It translates to CASSLLSGGSGYTF.